These 25 T cell receptor beta chains were all obtained from the same sample, sequenced in a study of synovial regulatory T cells in juvenile arthritis. The table came from immunoSEQ multiplex PCR; TCRdb's copy has only in-frame clones and leaves some out. This table lists 7,500 to 10,000 clones. Input material: Treg cells from blood. The subset: remaining (HLA-DR-negative) circulating blood Treg cells. Source of these receptors: a donor between 2 and 29 years old with juvenile idiopathic arthritis.

The chain employs TRBV25-1 and TRBJ1-6; there is no DNA to check the TCRdb D call of TRBD1. This CDR3 has 14 residues. A DNA sequence was not provided. CDR1 is MGHDK, CDR2 SYGVNS, per germline. CDR3 amino acids: CASRPTGPSSPLHF.

The chain links TRBV5-1 to TRBJ1-5. The CDR3 length is 15 residues. This entry has no DNA. The germline V gene has CDR1 SGHRS and CDR2 YFSETQ. The CDR3 sequence is CASSLAGGRGQPQHF.

The rearrangement joins TRBV4-2 to TRBJ2-1; the D call from TCRdb, TRBD1, cannot be confirmed without DNA. This CDR3 has 13 amino acids. Nucleotide data are not available. Germline CDR1 LGHNA, CDR2 YNFKEQ. The CDR3 loop reads CASSQGLRQVQFF.

J is TRBJ1-2 and V is TRBV18; TCRdb designates TRBD1, a call that cannot be tested without DNA. Germline CDR1 and CDR2: KGHSH and LQKENI. This CDR3 region has 15 residues. No nucleotide data were recorded. This CDR3 is CASSPGTGGLHGYTF.

The chain links TRBV19 to TRBJ2-3; TCRdb designates TRBD2, a call that cannot be tested without DNA. Looked up from germline, CDR1 is LNHDA and CDR2 is SQIVND (reference sequence). The CDR3 has 12 amino acids. The nucleotide record is missing. CDR3 residues: CASSLREDTQYF.

CDR3 protein: CASSLVGLNTEAFF. The J gene is TRBJ1-1, the V gene TRBV7-6. This CDR3 contains 14 residues. The DNA is not on file. Germline loops: CDR1 SGHVS, CDR2 FNYEAQ.

The chain joins TRBV28 to TRBJ2-7; the TRBD2 assignment by TCRdb is unverifiable without DNA. The CDR3 is 12 residues long. Only the protein is on record. Germline-derived CDR1 and CDR2 are MDHEN and SYDVKM. The CDR3 sequence: CASSSKPYEQYF.

The chain couples TRBV5-6 to TRBJ2-7; TCRdb indicates TRBD2, and absent DNA this call remains unverified. The germline gives CDR1 SGHDT, CDR2 YYEEEE. The CDR3 totals 15 residues. No DNA appears here. CDR3 in amino acids: CASSRGEWGDYEQYF.

The chain employs TRBV6-1 and TRBJ1-1. CDR1 and CDR2 from the germline V gene are MNHNS and SASEGT. This CDR3 region has 13 residues. Only the protein is on record. The CDR3 spells CASSRGGETEAFF.

The rearrangement uses TRBV5-1 and TRBJ2-1; the D gene TCRdb calls, TRBD1, cannot be checked with no DNA. Per the germline V gene, CDR1 is SGHRS and CDR2 is YFSETQ. The CDR3 extends over 17 amino acids. The DNA is unrecorded. The CDR3 protein is CASSSRATGTYYNEQFF.

This rearrangement joins TRBV6-4 to TRBJ1-2; the TRBD1 assignment by TCRdb is unverifiable without DNA. This CDR3 has 12 amino acids. There is no recorded DNA. CDR1 is MRHNA, CDR2 SNTAGT, per germline. The CDR3 loop reads CASSGGRFAYTF.

The chain has TRBV21-1 and TRBJ2-1; TCRdb indicates TRBD2, and absent DNA this call remains unverified. TRBV21-1 is a pseudogene locus. The CDR3 is made up of 15 amino acids. This entry has no DNA. The CDR3 is CASSYSGPSYNEQFF.

The genes are TRBV19 and TRBJ1-1; TCRdb names TRBD1, which stays unverified in the absence of DNA. Germline CDR1 and CDR2: LNHDA and SQIVND (reference sequence). This CDR3 spans 14 amino acids. A DNA sequence was not provided. CDR3 sequence: CASSILDRGAEAFF.

The rearrangement uses TRBV6-5 and TRBJ2-5; TCRdb names TRBD1, which stays unverified in the absence of DNA. CDR3 size: 13 residues. The entry carries no DNA sequence. Germline assignment: CDR1 MNHEY and CDR2 SVGAGI. This chain's CDR3 is CASRVHSQETQYF.

This sequence joins TRBV5-1 and TRBJ2-2; the TCRdb D gene call, TRBD1, has no DNA to confirm it. CDR1 and CDR2 from the germline V gene are SGHRS and YFSETQ. The CDR3 has 13 amino acids. The record lacks a DNA sequence. The CDR3 sequence: CASSYRGTGELFF.

This chain connects TRBV7-9 to TRBJ2-2; as DNA is missing, the TRBD1 call by TCRdb cannot be tested. Germline CDR1 reads SEHNR; CDR2 reads FQNEAQ (reference sequence). This CDR3 has 15 residues. DNA is not on record. CDR3 in amino acids: CASSYTGDSTGELFF.

This chain links TRBV7-9 with TRBJ1-1. Per germline, CDR1 SEHNR and CDR2 FQNEAQ (reference sequence). This CDR3 is 14 amino acids long. No DNA sequence is on record. The CDR3 region is CASSLEPSGTEAFF.

The chain employs TRBV7-3 and TRBJ1-3; TCRdb lists TRBD1, though no DNA is available to test this call. The length of the CDR3 is 15 residues. The protein alone is recorded here. Germline V CDR1 and CDR2: SGHTA, FQGTGA. The CDR3 loop is CASSLTGAGGNTIYF.

This rearrangement joins TRBV18 to TRBJ1-4. The CDR3 runs to 15 residues. The protein alone is recorded here. Germline lookup yields CDR1 KGHSH and CDR2 LQKENI. The CDR3: CASSSTQGSGEKLFF.

V is TRBV19 and J is TRBJ1-5. From germline, CDR1 is LNHDA and CDR2 SQIVND (reference sequence). There are 13 residues in the CDR3. This entry has no DNA. The CDR3 sequence: CASSRILNQPQHF.

The chain is built from TRBV7-9 and TRBJ1-4. Germline loops: CDR1 SEHNR, CDR2 FQNEAQ (reference sequence). The CDR3 is made up of 12 amino acids. The DNA is not on file. The CDR3 is CASSLENEKLFF.

The CDR3 reads CASSVGRGTNEKLFF. V is TRBV5-8 and J is TRBJ1-4. CDR3 size: 15 residues. No DNA is given. Per the germline V gene, CDR1 is SGHTS and CDR2 is YDEGEE.

The chain links TRBV19 to TRBJ1-5; TCRdb's D gene call, TRBD1, goes unchecked for lack of DNA. Germline CDR1 LNHDA, CDR2 SQIVND (reference sequence). The length of the CDR3 is 14 residues. No nucleotide data were recorded. The CDR3: CARERDSENQPQHF.

V gene TRBV14 combines with J gene TRBJ1-1; with no DNA, the TCRdb D assignment of TRBD1 cannot be verified. Germline assignment: CDR1 SGHDN and CDR2 FVKESK. The CDR3 is 15 amino acids. The coding DNA is unavailable. The CDR3 loop reads CASSQTRGTAPLAFF.

V gene TRBV4-1 combines with J gene TRBJ2-7; TCRdb selects TRBD2, and the lack of DNA leaves this call unchecked. The CDR3 has 15 amino acids. No DNA sequence was recorded. CDR1 is MGHRA, CDR2 YSYEKL, per germline. CDR3 in amino acids: CASSPQWRPPYEQYF.